The next 9 T cell receptor beta chains were all read from a single sample in a study of blood T cell repertoires in COVID-19. Sequencing was performed with immunoSEQ multiplex PCR; in TCRdb, only in-frame clones are kept and a portion is missing. Here the sample spans approximately 290,000 clones, roughly 85% being singletons. Sequences were obtained from PBMCs or T cells enriched from blood (not recorded which). The source of these receptors is a woman in her 30s who had recovered from COVID-19.

The chain combines TRBV7-3 with TRBJ1-1; D remains ambiguous. Germline V lookup: CDR1 SGHTA, CDR2 FQGTGA. V was trimmed by 3 bases and J by 7 bases, leaving 12 bases between them. The CDR3 sequence is 13 residues long. The CDR3 DNA reads TGTGCCAGCAGCTTCCGGTCCGGGAGTGAAGCTTTCTTT. This codes for CASSFRSGSEAFF.

V is TRBV7-6 and J is TRBJ2-1; 12 bases match TRBD2. The germline V gene has CDR1 SGHVS and CDR2 FNYEAQ. V trimming: 6 bases; J trimming: 4 bases; junction bases outside the gene matches: 4. This CDR3 region has 15 residues. The CDR3 DNA is TGTGCCAGCAGTCGGACTAGCGGGGAATACAATGAGCAGTTCTTC. It codes for CASSRTSGEYNEQFF.

The chain carries TRBV6-5 and TRBJ1-5, with TRBD1 as a possible D gene (5 bases). There are 14 residues in the CDR3. The germline CDR1 and CDR2 sequences are MNHEY and SVGAGI. V lost 6 bases, J lost 0 bases, and 9 bases lay in between. CDR3 region: CASSAGNSNQPQHF. The DNA for the CDR3 is TGTGCCAGCAGCGCAGGGAATAGCAATCAGCCCCAGCATTTT.

This chain uses TRBV2 with TRBJ2-7; D might be TRBD1 (7 bases). CDR3 length: 16 residues. Trimming left V 0 bases short and J 2 bases short, with 14 bases between. CDR1 and CDR2 from the germline V gene are SNHLY and FYNNEI. The CDR3 bases are TGTGCCAGCAGTGAAGCGCGGGGCAGGGGGGCCTACGAGCAGTACTTC. It specifies CASSEARGRGAYEQYF.

The gene calls are TRBV2 and TRBJ2-2, with TRBD1 matching over 8 bases. V lost 2 bases and J lost 6; bases outside the gene matches: 2. Germline CDR1 SNHLY, CDR2 FYNNEI. This CDR3 has 14 residues. DNA of the CDR3: TGTGCCAGCAGTGAAAGGACAGGGTCCGGGGAGCTGTTTTTT. This gives the protein CASSERTGSGELFF.

V usage is TRBV7-9 and J usage is TRBJ2-7; a weak D match, TRBD2 (5 bases). The CDR3 is 12 amino acids. Trimming pared 4 bases from V and 4 bases from J, leaving 8 bases between. Germline V gives CDR1 SEHNR, CDR2 FQNEAQ (reference sequence). DNA of the CDR3: TGTGCCAGCAGCTCCACGGGGTACGAGCAGTACTTC. Translating it yields CASSSTGYEQYF.

The rearrangement uses TRBV9 and TRBJ1-1, with 8 bases that match TRBD1. V trimming: 3 bases; J trimming: 6 bases; junction bases outside the gene matches: 4. The CDR3 is 13 residues long. Germline CDR1 is SGDLS and CDR2 is YYNGEE. In DNA, the CDR3 is TGTGCCAGCAGCGAAGGGACAGGTGCTGAAGCTTTCTTT. Its protein product is CASSEGTGAEAFF. The variable domain in full, completed from reference TRBV9 and TRBJ1-1, reads DSGVTQTPKHLITATGQRVTLRCSPRSGDLSVYWYQQSLDQGLQFLIQYYNGEERAKGNILERFSAQQFPDLHSELNLSSLELGDSALYFCASSEGTGAEAFFGQGTRLTVV.

This clone was seen a few times. The chain carries TRBV7-9 and TRBJ1-6, with no clear D. V lost 2 bases to trimming and J lost 7 bases, with 9 bases between them. CDR1 and CDR2 from the germline V gene are SEHNR and FQNEAQ (reference sequence). This CDR3 spans 14 amino acids. The CDR3 DNA reads as TGTGCCAGCAGCTTACCGAGATCCAATTCACCCCTCCACTTT. This gives the protein CASSLPRSNSPLHF.

The V gene is TRBV28, the J gene TRBJ2-2; tentatively, D is TRBD1 (5 bases). The CDR3 is 13 residues long. The germline V and J ends were trimmed by 7 bases and 4 bases, with 10 bases remaining between them. Germline V gene sequence: CDR1 MDHEN, CDR2 SYDVKM. CDR3 residues: CASKRQSTGELFF. CDR3 nucleotide sequence: TGTGCCAGCAAACGACAGTCCACCGGGGAGCTGTTTTTT. Combining the CDR3 with reference TRBV28 and TRBJ2-2 gives the whole variable domain DVKVTQSSRYLVKRTGEKVFLECVQDMDHENMFWYRQDPGLGLRLIYFSYDVKMKEKGDIPEGYSVSREKKERFSLILESASTNQTSMYLCASKRQSTGELFFGEGSRLTVL.